This T cell receptor (beta chain) was profiled in a study of cytotoxic CD8 clonotypes in ibrutinib-treated CLL. Study information: IGHV unmutated fewer than 18; relapsed/refractory 11; treatment-naive around 14.

Remarks on this clone: Its antigen is unknown.

With sequencing, the targeted depth ranged from 1 in 200,000 to 1 in 1 million T cells. Clones were sequenced by immunoSEQ multiplex PCR, and TCRdb holds only the in-frame ones, with some missing. The repertoire has more than 300,000 clones, approximately 80% of them found once; the top ten carry about 6.7%. Looked up from germline, CDR1 is KGHSH and CDR2 is LQKENI. The trim removed 0 bases at V and 9 bases at J, leaving 6 bases unmatched. The CDR3 is made up of 15 amino acids. Study-level findings and limits: Relative to age-matched healthy donors, clonality at baseline was higher, and it tracked circulating CD8+ T-cell counts.

This chain uses TRBV18 with TRBJ2-1, with 9 bases fitting TRBD2. This clonotype was obtained from a human donor with chronic lymphocytic leukemia. This sample comprised PBMCs, obtained before ibrutinib treatment. The DNA for the CDR3 is TGTGCCAGCTCACCACCGGTTGGACTAGCGAGTGAGCAGTTCTTC. Protein: CASSPPVGLASEQFF.